This TCR beta chain is from a study of regulatory T cells in long-lasting Graves disease. Germline CDR1 and CDR2: DFQATT and SNEGSKA (reference sequence). Trimming shortened V by 5 bases and J by 3 bases, and 7 bases separated the two germline ends. CDR3 size: 11 residues. This clonotype was seen more than once but under ten times. Its antigen remains unknown. As to time point: newly diagnosed GD, antithyroid drugs for less than 3 months. Generation of the TCR library employed RNA extracted from PBMCs. Whole-study findings and limits: Rather than thyroid tissue, only peripheral blood underwent study.

Both iRepertoire HTBI primers and Arm-PCR of CDR3 regions were used to build the TCR beta libraries. TCRdb recomputed calls from the multiplex PCR reads with MiXCR, one row per CDR3 protein. This table has 450,000 to 700,000 distinct CDR3 sequences, about 13% appearing once. Separately, the same data were catalogued under a study of T cells in Graves' hyperthyroidism and ophthalmopathy.

The sequence was collected from a man between 25 and 39 years old with Graves disease. This sequence joins TRBV20-1 and TRBJ1-2; unclear D gene. Sequences were derived from peripheral blood mononuclear cells (PBMCs), sampled at new diagnosis, from a patient treated with antithyroid drugs. The CDR3 DNA is TGCAGTGCTCCGGGCTACTATGGCTACACCTTC. Translated, it gives CSAPGYYGYTF.